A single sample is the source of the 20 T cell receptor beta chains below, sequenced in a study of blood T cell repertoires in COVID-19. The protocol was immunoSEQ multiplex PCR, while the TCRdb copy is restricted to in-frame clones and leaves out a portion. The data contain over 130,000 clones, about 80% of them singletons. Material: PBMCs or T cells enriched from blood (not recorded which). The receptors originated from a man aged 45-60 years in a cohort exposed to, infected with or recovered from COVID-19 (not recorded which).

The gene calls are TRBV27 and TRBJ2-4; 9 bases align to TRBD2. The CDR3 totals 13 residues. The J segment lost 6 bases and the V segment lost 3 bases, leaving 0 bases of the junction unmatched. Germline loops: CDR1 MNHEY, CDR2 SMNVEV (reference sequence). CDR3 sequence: CASSLREGNIQYF. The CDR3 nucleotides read TGTGCCAGCAGTTTGCGGGAGGGAAACATTCAGTACTTC.

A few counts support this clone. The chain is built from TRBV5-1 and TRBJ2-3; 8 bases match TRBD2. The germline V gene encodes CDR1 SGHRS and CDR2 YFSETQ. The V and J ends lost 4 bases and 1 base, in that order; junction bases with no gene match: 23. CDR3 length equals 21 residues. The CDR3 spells CASSGSFPLSLGSGGTDTQYF. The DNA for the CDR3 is TGCGCCAGCAGCGGATCATTCCCCCTCTCCCTGGGTAGCGGGGGCACAGATACGCAGTATTTT.

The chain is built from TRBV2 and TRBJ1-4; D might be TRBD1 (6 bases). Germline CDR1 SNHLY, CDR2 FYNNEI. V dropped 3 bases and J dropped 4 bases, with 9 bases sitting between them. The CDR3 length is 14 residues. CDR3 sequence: CASSDRQDNEKLFF. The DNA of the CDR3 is TGTGCCAGCAGTGACAGACAGGATAATGAAAAACTGTTTTTT.

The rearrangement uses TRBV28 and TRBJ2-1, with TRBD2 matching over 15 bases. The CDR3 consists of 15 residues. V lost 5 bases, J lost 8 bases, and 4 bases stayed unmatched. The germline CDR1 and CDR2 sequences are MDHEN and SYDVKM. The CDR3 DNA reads TGTGCCAGCAGTAGGACTAGCGGGAGGGCCGATGAGCAGTTCTTC. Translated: CASSRTSGRADEQFF.

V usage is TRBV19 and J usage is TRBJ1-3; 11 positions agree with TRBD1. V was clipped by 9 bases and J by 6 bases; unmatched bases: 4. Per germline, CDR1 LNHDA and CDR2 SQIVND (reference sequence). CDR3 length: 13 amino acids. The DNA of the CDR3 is TGTGCCAGCAGGACAGGGGGCGAAAACACCATATATTTT. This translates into CASRTGGENTIYF.

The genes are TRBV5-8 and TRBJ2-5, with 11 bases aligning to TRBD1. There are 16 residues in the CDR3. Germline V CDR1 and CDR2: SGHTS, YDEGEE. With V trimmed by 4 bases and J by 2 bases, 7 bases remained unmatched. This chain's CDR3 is CASSLRTGGFQETQYF. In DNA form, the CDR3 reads TGTGCCAGCAGCCTTAGGACAGGGGGCTTTCAAGAGACCCAGTACTTC.

CDR3 residues: CAWSVGPGGPEKLFF. The CDR3 DNA is TGTGCCTGGAGTGTAGGGCCAGGGGGTCCTGAAAAACTGTTTTTT. J is TRBJ1-4 and V is TRBV30; TRBD1 aligns across 7 bases. Per germline, CDR1 GTSNPN and CDR2 SVGIG (reference sequence). The CDR3 sequence is 15 residues long. Unmatched junction bases numbered 8, after V lost 0 bases and J lost 7 bases.

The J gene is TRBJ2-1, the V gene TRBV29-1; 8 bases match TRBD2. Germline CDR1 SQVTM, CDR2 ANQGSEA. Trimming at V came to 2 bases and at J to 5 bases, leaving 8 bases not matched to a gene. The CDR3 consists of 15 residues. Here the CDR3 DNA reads TGCAGCGTTGAACGAAGTAGCGGGGTTAACAATGAGCAGTTCTTC. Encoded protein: CSVERSSGVNNEQFF.

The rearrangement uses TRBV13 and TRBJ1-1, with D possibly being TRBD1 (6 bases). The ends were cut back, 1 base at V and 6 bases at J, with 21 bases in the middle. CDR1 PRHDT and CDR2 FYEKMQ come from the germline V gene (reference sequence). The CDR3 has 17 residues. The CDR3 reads CASSLVRGIPLAAEAFF. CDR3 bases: TGTGCCAGCAGCTTAGTCAGGGGAATTCCGTTAGCAGCTGAAGCTTTCTTT. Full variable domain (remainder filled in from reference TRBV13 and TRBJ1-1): AAGVIQSPRHLIKEKRETATLKCYPIPRHDTVYWYQQGPGQDPQFLISFYEKMQSDKGSIPDRFSAQQFSDYHSELNMSSLELGDSALYFCASSLVRGIPLAAEAFFGQGTRLTVV.

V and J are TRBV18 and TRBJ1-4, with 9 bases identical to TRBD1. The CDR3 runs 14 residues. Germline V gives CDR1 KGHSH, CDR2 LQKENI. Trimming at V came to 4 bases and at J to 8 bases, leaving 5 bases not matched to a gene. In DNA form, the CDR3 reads TGTGCCAGCTCACAGACAGGGGGAACGGAAAAACTGTTTTTT. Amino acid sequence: CASSQTGGTEKLFF.

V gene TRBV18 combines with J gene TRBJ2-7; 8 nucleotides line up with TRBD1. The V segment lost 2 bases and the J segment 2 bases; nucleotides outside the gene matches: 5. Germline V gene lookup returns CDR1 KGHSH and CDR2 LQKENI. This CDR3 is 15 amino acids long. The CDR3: CASSPSRTGTYEQYF. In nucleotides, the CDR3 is TGTGCCAGCTCACCATCTAGGACAGGGACCTACGAGCAGTACTTC.

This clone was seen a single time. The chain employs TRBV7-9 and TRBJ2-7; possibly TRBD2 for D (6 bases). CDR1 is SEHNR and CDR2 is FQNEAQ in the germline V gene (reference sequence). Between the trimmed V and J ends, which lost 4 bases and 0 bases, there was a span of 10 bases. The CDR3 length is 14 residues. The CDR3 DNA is TGTGCCAGCAGCTCCGGGAGAGGCTCCTACGAGCAGTACTTC. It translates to CASSSGRGSYEQYF.

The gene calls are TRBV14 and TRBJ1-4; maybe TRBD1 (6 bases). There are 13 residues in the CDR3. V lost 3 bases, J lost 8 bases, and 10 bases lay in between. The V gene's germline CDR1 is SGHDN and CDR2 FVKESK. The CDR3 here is CASSQGAGEKLFF. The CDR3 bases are TGTGCCAGCAGCCAGGGGGCTGGAGAAAAACTGTTTTTT.

Here the CDR3 DNA reads TGTGCCAGCTCACGGAGAAACACAGGATTGAACACTGAAGCTTTCTTT. Protein product: CASSRRNTGLNTEAFF. The chain couples TRBV18 to TRBJ1-1; weak D call: TRBD1 (5 bases). V was pared by 4 bases and J by 0 bases, with 15 bases between. The germline gives CDR1 KGHSH, CDR2 LQKENI. This CDR3 contains 16 residues. The whole variable domain, filled in from reference TRBV18 and TRBJ1-1, reads NAGVMQNPRHLVRRRGQEARLRCSPMKGHSHVYWYRQLPEEGLKFMVYLQKENIIDESGMPKERFSAEFPKEGPSILRIQQVVRGDSAAYFCASSRRNTGLNTEAFFGQGTRLTVV.

CDR3 residues: CSAWTGPYEQYF. The CDR3 DNA reads as TGCAGCGCTTGGACAGGACCCTACGAGCAGTACTTC. This chain connects TRBV29-1 to TRBJ2-7; TRBD1 aligns across 7 bases. This CDR3 has 12 residues. V dropped 7 bases and J dropped 2; count of bases not matched to a gene: 5. Germline V gene sequence: CDR1 SQVTM, CDR2 ANQGSEA.

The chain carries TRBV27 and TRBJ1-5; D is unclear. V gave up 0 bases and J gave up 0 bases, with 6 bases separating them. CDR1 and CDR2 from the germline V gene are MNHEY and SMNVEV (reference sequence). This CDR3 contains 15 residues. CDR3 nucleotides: TGTGCCAGCAGTTTATCAAGAGGTAGCAATCAGCCCCAGCATTTT. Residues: CASSLSRGSNQPQHF.

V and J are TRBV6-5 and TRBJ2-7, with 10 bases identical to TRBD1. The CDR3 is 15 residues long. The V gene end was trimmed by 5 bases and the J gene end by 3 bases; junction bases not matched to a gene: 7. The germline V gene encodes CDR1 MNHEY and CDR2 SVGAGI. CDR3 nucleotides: TGTGCCAGCAGTCCCGGACAGGGGGGTGGCTACGAGCAGTACTTC. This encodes CASSPGQGGGYEQYF.

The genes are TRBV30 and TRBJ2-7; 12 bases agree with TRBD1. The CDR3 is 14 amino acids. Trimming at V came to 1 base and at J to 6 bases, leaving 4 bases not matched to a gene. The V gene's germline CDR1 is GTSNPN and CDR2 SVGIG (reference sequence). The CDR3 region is CAWSGGQGAFEQYF. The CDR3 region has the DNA TGTGCCTGGAGTGGGGGACAGGGGGCGTTCGAGCAGTACTTC.

CDR3: CASLDSDYSYNEQFF. The CDR3 nucleotides are TGTGCCAGCCTAGACAGCGATTACTCCTACAATGAGCAGTTCTTC. J is TRBJ2-1 and V is TRBV7-9; D may be TRBD1 (5 bases). Between the trimmed V and J ends, which lost 8 bases and 0 bases, there was a span of 14 bases. This CDR3 contains 15 residues. Germline CDR1 SEHNR, CDR2 FQNEAQ (reference sequence).

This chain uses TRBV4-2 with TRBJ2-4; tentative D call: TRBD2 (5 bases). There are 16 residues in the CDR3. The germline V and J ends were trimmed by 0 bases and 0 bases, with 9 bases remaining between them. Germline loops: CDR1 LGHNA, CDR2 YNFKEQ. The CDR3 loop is CASSQDWGVAKNIQYF. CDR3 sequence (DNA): TGTGCCAGCAGCCAAGATTGGGGAGTAGCCAAAAACATTCAGTACTTC.